A single sample gave rise to the 31 T cell receptor beta chains below, sequenced in a study of T cells in Graves' hyperthyroidism and ophthalmopathy. RNA transcripts yielded amplified TCR beta CDR3 regions. Using the HTBI primer set, a first-round RT-PCR was run on the TCR CDR3. TCRdb reanalysed the multiplex PCR reads using MiXCR and keeps one entry per CDR3 protein. The sample holds approximately 640,000 distinct CDR3 sequences, roughly 17% seen once. Sequencing was performed on blood. These receptors all stem from a man in his forties or fifties with Graves' hyperthyroidism.

This clonotype was recorded at least ten times. The chain has TRBV24-1 and TRBJ2-2; D perhaps matches TRBD2 (5 bases). V lost 3 bases and J 5 bases, leaving 24 bases between the germline ends. The CDR3 extends over 19 amino acids. The germline V gene has CDR1 KGHDR and CDR2 SFDVKD. In DNA, the CDR3 is TGTGCCACCAGTGATCCGGGGATTTCCACAGCGGCTGGAACCGGGGAGCTGTTTTTT. It specifies CATSDPGISTAAGTGELFF.

V gene TRBV24-1 combines with J gene TRBJ2-2; no reliable D call. The length of the CDR3 is 14 residues. Between the trimmed V and J ends, which lost 3 bases and 6 bases, there was a span of 10 bases. Germline V lookup: CDR1 KGHDR, CDR2 SFDVKD. The DNA for the CDR3 is TGTGCCACCAGTGATCCACGACCCCCCGGGGAGCTGTTTTTT. Translating gives CATSDPRPPGELFF.

This clonotype has just a few counts. V gene TRBV19 combines with J gene TRBJ2-7, with D perhaps assigned TRBD1 or TRBD2 (6 bases each). V gave up 6 bases and J gave up 0 bases, with 12 bases separating them. Germline V CDR1 and CDR2: LNHDA, SQIVND (reference sequence). The CDR3 is 14 residues long. CDR3 coding DNA: TGTGCCAGTAGCTCGGGGGACATCTCCTACGAGCAGTACTTC. It codes for CASSSGDISYEQYF.

This clonotype was found many times. The CDR3 loop reads CASSPRDSETQYF. DNA for the CDR3: TGTGCCAGCAGCCCCCGAGACTCGGAGACCCAGTACTTC. The rearrangement links TRBV11-3 to TRBJ2-5; D not resolved. The ends were cut back, 5 bases at V and 5 bases at J, with 12 bases in the middle. Germline CDR1 is SGHNT and CDR2 is YENEEA. The CDR3 totals 13 residues. The entire variable domain, with the rest obtained from reference TRBV11-3 and TRBJ2-5, is as follows: EAGVVQSPRYKIIEKKQPVAFWCNPISGHNTLYWYLQNLGQGPELLIRYENEEAVDDSQLPKDRFSAERLKGVDSTLKIQPAELGDSAVYLCASSPRDSETQYFGPGTRLLVL.

This clonotype was seen a few times. A read error is possible here, since a much larger clone lies one base away. The chain combines TRBV11-2 with TRBJ2-3; 9 bases are a match to TRBD2. CDR1 and CDR2 from the germline V gene are SGHAT and FQNNGV. The junction had 5 bases not matched to a gene; V was cut back by 5 bases and J by 2 bases. The CDR3 is made up of 15 amino acids. This chain's CDR3 is CASSPTSGFTDTQYF. The CDR3 region has the DNA TGTGCCAGCAGCCCCACTAGCGGGTTCACAGATACGCAGTATTTT.

In regard to this clonotype: This could be a read error, since a much larger clone is one nucleotide away. This chain links TRBV30 with TRBJ1-2, with D perhaps matching TRBD1 (5 bases). CDR1 and CDR2 from the germline V gene are GTSNPN and SVGIG (reference sequence). Trimming took 2 bases from V and 8 from J, leaving 12 bases between them. This CDR3 contains 12 residues. The CDR3 DNA sequence: TGTGCCTGGAGTACCCGGGACGAAGGCTACACCTTC. Its translation: CAWSTRDEGYTF.

The table lists this clonotype with a count of one. The chain carries TRBV5-6 and TRBJ2-5; the D gene is possibly TRBD1 (5 bases). CDR1 is SGHDT and CDR2 is YYEEEE in the germline V gene. CDR3 length: 14 amino acids. Trimming took off 1 base at V and 5 bases at J, with 12 bases between the two ends. CDR3 sequence: CASSLLQGKETQYF. CDR3 bases: TGTGCCAGCAGCTTGTTGCAGGGAAAGGAGACCCAGTACTTC.

This chain uses TRBV6-2 or TRBV6-3 with TRBJ1-5; 8 nucleotides agree with TRBD1. The germline V gene encodes CDR1 MNHEY and CDR2 SVGEGT. This CDR3 is built from 14 residues. After removal of 6 bases from V and 5 bases from J, the junction contained 6 bases not matched to a gene. The CDR3 protein is CASRDGQGDQPQHF. The CDR3, as DNA: TGTGCCAGCAGAGACGGACAGGGCGATCAGCCCCAGCATTTT.

This clonotype was found a few times. The chain couples TRBV28 to TRBJ1-2; D call uncertain. CDR1 and CDR2 from the germline V gene are MDHEN and SYDVKM. Trimming stripped 3 bases from V and 4 bases from J, with 9 bases between. The CDR3 totals 13 residues. CDR3 sequence: CASSLGIAYGYTF. CDR3 nucleotide sequence: TGTGCCAGCAGTTTGGGGATCGCCTATGGCTACACCTTC.

The genes are TRBV20-1 and TRBJ2-7, with 12 positions matching TRBD2. Looked up from germline, CDR1 is DFQATT and CDR2 is SNEGSKA (reference sequence). CDR3 length: 15 amino acids. CDR3 nucleotide sequence: TGCAGTGCTTTCCGACTAGCGGGAGCAACCTACGAGCTGTACGTC. Protein product: CSAFRLAGATYELYV.

This clonotype occurred a few times. The chain joins TRBV2 to TRBJ2-6; D uncertain. Germline V lookup: CDR1 SNHLY, CDR2 FYNNEI. Trimming left V 5 bases short and J 1 base short, with 12 bases between. This CDR3 region has 16 residues. The CDR3 is CASSWVALSGANVLTF. The CDR3 bases are TGTGCCAGCAGTTGGGTAGCTTTATCTGGGGCCAACGTCCTGACTTTC.

This clonotype was counted many times. J is TRBJ2-7 and V is TRBV10-3; 10 bases are shared with TRBD2. The V segment lost 2 bases and the J segment 7 bases; nucleotides outside the gene matches: 11. The CDR3 loop spans 16 amino acids. CDR1 and CDR2 from the germline V gene are ENHRY and SYGVKD. The CDR3 nucleotides are TGTGCCATCAGTGAGACTAGCGGGGCTTCTTTTAGGGAGCAGTACTTC. The encoded protein is CAISETSGASFREQYF.

The J gene is TRBJ1-5, the V gene TRBV6-1; 9 positions match TRBD1. V lost 7 bases and J lost 7; bases outside the gene matches: 11. Germline V CDR1 and CDR2: MNHNS, SASEGT. The CDR3 is made up of 15 amino acids. Here the CDR3 reads CASTPDRGWGQPQHF. CDR3 bases: TGTGCCAGCACACCGGACAGGGGCTGGGGGCAGCCCCAGCATTTT.

CDR3 in DNA: TGTGCCAGCAGTTTAGCCATAGCGGGAGGGGGGCTACAAGAGACCCAGTACTTC. It yields the protein CASSLAIAGGGLQETQYF. The chain couples TRBV27 to TRBJ2-5, with 11 bases lining up with TRBD2. V trimming: 2 bases; J trimming: 2 bases; junction bases outside the gene matches: 10. The germline gives CDR1 MNHEY, CDR2 SMNVEV (reference sequence). The length of the CDR3 is 18 residues.

This clonotype came up many times. Here the CDR3 reads CASSFTGQKNEKLFF. CDR3 sequence (DNA): TGTGCCAGCAGTTTTACGGGGCAGAAAAATGAAAAACTGTTTTTT. The rearrangement joins TRBV12-3 or TRBV12-4 to TRBJ1-4, with D possibly TRBD1 on 5 matching bases. Trimming left V 3 bases short and J 5 bases short, with 13 bases between. There are 15 residues in the CDR3.

This clonotype has a count of ten or more. The V and J genes are TRBV7-2 and TRBJ2-3; 8 bases line up with TRBD2. The J segment lost 3 bases and the V segment lost 6 bases, leaving 8 bases of the junction unmatched. The germline gives CDR1 SGHTA, CDR2 FQGNSA. There are 15 residues in the CDR3. CDR3 in DNA: TGTGCCAGCAGTATAACTAGCGGACTAACAGATACGCAGTATTTT. This gives the protein CASSITSGLTDTQYF.

In its sample, this clonotype was seen many times. The genes are TRBV7-9 and TRBJ1-4, with 9 bases that match TRBD1. V shed 3 bases, J shed 2 bases, and the junction held 4 bases outside the gene matches. The CDR3 totals 16 residues. The germline gives CDR1 SEHNR, CDR2 FQNEAQ (reference sequence). The DNA for the CDR3 is TGTGCCAGCAGCTTCGACAGGGGGTGGACTAATGAAAAACTGTTTTTT. Translation: CASSFDRGWTNEKLFF.

The chain links TRBV24-1 to TRBJ2-7; D call uncertain. The CDR3 totals 13 residues. Germline CDR1 reads KGHDR; CDR2 reads SFDVKD. V lost 3 bases to trimming and J lost 2 bases, with 7 bases between them. CDR3 DNA: TGTGCCACCAGTGATAGGTTAACCTACGAGCAGTACTTC. Translation: CATSDRLTYEQYF.

This clonotype was seen repeatedly, ten times or more. The V call is TRBV11-2, the J call TRBJ2-7; tentatively, D is TRBD1 (8 bases). This CDR3 is 16 amino acids long. Germline CDR1 is SGHAT and CDR2 is FQNNGV. Trimming took 4 bases from V and 0 from J, leaving 16 bases between them. The CDR3 coding sequence is TGTGCCAGCAGCTCTACAGCGGGACAGGACTCCTACGAGCAGTACTTC. This translates into CASSSTAGQDSYEQYF.

In this sample, this clonotype turned up many times. The chain links TRBV6-1 to TRBJ2-4; no clear D gene. Germline V gives CDR1 MNHNS, CDR2 SASEGT. This CDR3 has 16 amino acids. V lost 6 bases, J lost 0 bases, and 15 bases lay in between. CDR3 sequence reads: CASSPGVGLAKNIQYF. In nucleotides, the CDR3 is TGTGCCAGCAGCCCCGGAGTAGGGTTAGCCAAAAACATTCAGTACTTC.

The chain recombines TRBV4-3 with TRBJ2-7, with D unresolved. From germline, CDR1 is LGHNA and CDR2 YSLEER. With 0 bases removed from V and 0 bases from J, the gap between germline ends came to 9 bases. The CDR3 totals 15 residues. This CDR3 reads CASSQDQRSSYEQYF. CDR3 bases: TGCGCCAGCAGCCAAGATCAACGGTCCTCCTACGAGCAGTACTTC.

This clonotype occurred many times. The chain's CDR3 is CASSLDRHTEAFF. As DNA, the CDR3 is TGTGCCAGCAGCTTAGACCGTCACACTGAAGCTTTCTTT. J is TRBJ1-1 and V is TRBV7-9; D is uncertain. The germline CDR1 and CDR2 sequences are SEHNR and FQNEAQ (reference sequence). The ends were cut back, 1 base at V and 3 bases at J, with 6 bases in the middle. There are 13 residues in the CDR3.

The gene calls are TRBV28 and TRBJ1-2; D is undetermined. This CDR3 contains 12 residues. CDR1 and CDR2 (germline): MDHEN, SYDVKM. V lost 6 bases and J 3 bases, leaving 8 bases between the germline ends. CDR3 DNA: TGTGCCAGCAGCACCGTTGACTATGGCTACACCTTC. It translates to CASSTVDYGYTF.

This clonotype was seen a handful of times. The J gene is TRBJ2-6, the V gene TRBV10-3; tentatively, D is TRBD2 (6 bases). The germline gives CDR1 ENHRY, CDR2 SYGVKD. This CDR3 comprises 18 residues. V lost 7 bases and J 0 bases, leaving 19 bases between the germline ends. The CDR3 reads CAITGAGYTPSGANVLTF. In DNA form, the CDR3 reads TGTGCCATCACCGGCGCGGGGTACACACCCTCTGGGGCCAACGTCCTGACTTTC.

The chain couples TRBV6-9 to TRBJ2-1; 10 bases fit TRBD2. V shed 3 bases, J shed 8 bases, and the junction held 7 bases outside the gene matches. The CDR3 contains 15 residues. Germline V lookup: CDR1 MNHGY, CDR2 SVAAGI. CDR3 nucleotide sequence: TGTGCCAGCAGTTACACTAGCGGGATTAGGCATGAGCAGTTCTTC. As protein: CASSYTSGIRHEQFF.

Worth noting for this clonotype: A much more abundant neighbour one base away suggests this may be a read error. The V gene is TRBV30, the J gene TRBJ2-1, with 8 bases matching TRBD1. V gave up 3 bases and J gave up 6 bases; unmatched junction bases: 10. Germline V lookup: CDR1 GTSNPN, CDR2 SVGIG (reference sequence). This CDR3 is 15 amino acids long. CDR3 sequence (DNA): TGTGCCTGGAGGGCCGGACAGGGCCCGGGCAATGAGCAGTTCTTC. It yields the protein CAWRAGQGPGNEQFF.

Note on this clonotype: This sequence may be a read error, since a much larger clone differs from it by one base. This sequence joins TRBV24-1 and TRBJ2-1; either TRBD1 or TRBD2 may fit D (7 bases each). The CDR3 is made up of 14 amino acids. Germline values: CDR1 KGHDR, CDR2 SFDVKD. The V gene lost 9 bases and the J gene lost 5 bases, with 16 bases spanning the gap. CDR3: CATRGGTANNEQFF. In nucleotides, the CDR3 is TGTGCCACCCGGGGAGGGACAGCCAACAATGAGCAGTTCTTC.

The chain combines TRBV6-1 with TRBJ2-1; 7 nucleotides match TRBD2. Germline assignment: CDR1 MNHNS and CDR2 SASEGT. CDR3 length: 14 amino acids. J lost 7 bases, V lost 6 bases, and 9 bases had no gene match. The CDR3 sequence is CASSAAAGSNEQFF. CDR3 nucleotides: TGTGCCAGCAGCGCCGCAGCGGGATCTAATGAGCAGTTCTTC.

This clonotype was detected many times. The chain recombines TRBV11-2 with TRBJ2-4, with TRBD2 matching over 7 bases. The CDR3 has 15 residues. From germline, CDR1 is SGHAT and CDR2 FQNNGV. Trimming at V came to 5 bases and at J to 8 bases, leaving 12 bases not matched to a gene. For the CDR3, the DNA is TGTGCCAGCAGCCCAGGGTGGCGGGAGCTAGACATTCAGTACTTC. It specifies CASSPGWRELDIQYF.

The gene calls are TRBV3-1 and TRBJ2-4; D call uncertain. Germline V lookup: CDR1 LGHDT, CDR2 YNNKEL (reference sequence). The CDR3 is 13 residues long. V shed 2 bases and J shed 4 bases, with 6 bases lying between them. The CDR3 region is CASSQTQKNIQYF. CDR3 in DNA: TGTGCCAGCAGCCAAACACAGAAAAACATTCAGTACTTC.

This clonotype was detected many times. V gene TRBV5-8 combines with J gene TRBJ2-1, with D tentatively TRBD2 (6 bases). V lost 4 bases to trimming and J lost 8 bases, with 19 bases between them. The CDR3 has 15 amino acids. CDR1 and CDR2 from the germline V gene are SGHTS and YDEGEE. CDR3 sequence reads: CASSPGVWHNDEQFF. CDR3 nucleotide sequence: TGTGCCAGCAGCCCGGGGGTGTGGCACAATGATGAGCAGTTCTTC.